One and the same sample provided the 4 T cell receptor beta chains below, sequenced in a study of blood T cell repertoires in COVID-19. Generated by immunoSEQ multiplex PCR, the TCRdb table keeps only in-frame clones and is missing some. In the table there are 150,000 to 200,000 clones, roughly 77% of which are singletons. Sequencing was done on a sample of peripheral blood. These TCRs come from a human donor in a cohort sampled during active COVID-19.

The chain is built from TRBV28 and TRBJ2-2; no definite D call. Germline V lookup: CDR1 MDHEN, CDR2 SYDVKM. V lost 11 bases and J lost 1, with 17 bases in between. This CDR3 has 15 amino acids. CDR3 nucleotide sequence: TGTGCCGGCCATAGTGGCAGGTTGAACACCGGGGAGCTGTTTTTT. As protein: CAGHSGRLNTGELFF.

V usage is TRBV7-9 and J usage is TRBJ1-2, with TRBD1 as a possible D gene (6 bases). Germline V lookup: CDR1 SEHNR, CDR2 FQNEAQ (reference sequence). The CDR3 sequence is 17 residues long. Trimming removed 4 bases at V and 8 bases at J, with 26 bases between. This chain's CDR3 is CASSSLLIPGHPFGYTF. The CDR3 DNA sequence: TGTGCCAGCAGCTCACTTCTAATACCGGGACACCCGTTCGGCTACACCTTC.

This rearrangement joins TRBV27 to TRBJ2-1; D may be TRBD2 (7 bases). CDR3 length: 15 amino acids. Trimming removed 4 bases at V and 4 bases at J, with 14 bases between. CDR1 MNHEY and CDR2 SMNVEV come from the germline V gene (reference sequence). The CDR3 here is CASSSDGGPYNEQFF. CDR3 bases: TGTGCCAGCAGTTCAGACGGGGGGCCTTACAATGAGCAGTTCTTC.

The chain links TRBV5-4 to TRBJ2-3; the D gene is possibly TRBD2 (5 bases). CDR3 length: 15 residues. V lost 4 bases and J 4 bases, leaving 16 bases between the germline ends. The germline CDR1 and CDR2 sequences are SGHNT and YYREEE (reference sequence). The CDR3 region is CASSPSPEPPDTQYF. CDR3 nucleotide sequence: TGTGCCAGCAGCCCTAGCCCCGAACCCCCAGATACGCAGTATTTT.